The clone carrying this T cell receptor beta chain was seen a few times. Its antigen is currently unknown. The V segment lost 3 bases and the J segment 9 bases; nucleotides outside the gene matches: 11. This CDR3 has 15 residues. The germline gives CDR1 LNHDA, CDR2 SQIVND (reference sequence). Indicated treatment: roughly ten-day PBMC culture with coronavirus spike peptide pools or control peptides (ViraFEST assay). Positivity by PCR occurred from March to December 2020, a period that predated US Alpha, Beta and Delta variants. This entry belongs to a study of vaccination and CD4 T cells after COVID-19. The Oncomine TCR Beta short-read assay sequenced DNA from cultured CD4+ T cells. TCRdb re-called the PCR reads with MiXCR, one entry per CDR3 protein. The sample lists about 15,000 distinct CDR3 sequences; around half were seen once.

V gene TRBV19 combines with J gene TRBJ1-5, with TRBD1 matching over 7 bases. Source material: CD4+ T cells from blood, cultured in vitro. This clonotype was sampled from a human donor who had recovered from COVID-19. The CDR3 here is CASSIGTATRGPQHF. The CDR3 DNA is TGTGCCAGTAGTATCGGGACAGCTACTCGGGGGCCCCAGCATTTT.